What follows describes a single TCR beta chain. What it binds is unknown. Clones were read by immunoSEQ multiplex PCR, and TCRdb kept only the in-frame ones, dropping some. Counted here are roughly 56,000 clones, roughly 87% occurring once; the ten biggest clones make up approximately 8.4%. Trimming shortened V by 1 base and J by 4 bases, and 9 bases separated the two germline ends. The CDR3 contains 13 residues. Per the germline V gene, CDR1 is SGHRS and CDR2 is YFSETQ. Time point denoted: cycle 4 day 1 (C4D1), after 5 to 7 weeks of nivolumab. Every single patient, without exception, relapsed after autologous stem cell transplantation, and brentuximab vedotin exposure varied. This sample is part of a study of PD-1 blockade in classical Hodgkin lymphoma. General observations from the study: The study found complete responders had baseline diversity similar to newly diagnosed patients. Relative to healthy donors, newly diagnosed patients reportedly had lower baseline TCR diversity, which was reported as lower still in relapsed/refractory patients. Later analyses included only patients treated at least 1 year post-ASCT. Unlike CD8+ TCR diversity, which did not rise significantly by C4D1, CD4+ TCR diversity did.

The rearrangement links TRBV5-1 to TRBJ2-7; tentatively, D is TRBD1 (5 bases). The source is a human donor with classical Hodgkin lymphoma. The source was peripheral blood mononuclear cells (PBMCs), collected before the fourth cycle of nivolumab. DNA for the CDR3: TGCGCCAGCAGCTTGCTCAGGGAATACGAGCAGTACTTC. It is translated as CASSLLREYEQYF. Full variable domain (remainder filled in from reference TRBV5-1 and TRBJ2-7): KAGVTQTPRYLIKTRGQQVTLSCSPISGHRSVSWYQQTPGQGLQFLFEYFSETQRNKGNFPGRFSGRQFSNSRSEMNVSTLELGDSALYLCASSLLREYEQYFGPGTRLTVT.